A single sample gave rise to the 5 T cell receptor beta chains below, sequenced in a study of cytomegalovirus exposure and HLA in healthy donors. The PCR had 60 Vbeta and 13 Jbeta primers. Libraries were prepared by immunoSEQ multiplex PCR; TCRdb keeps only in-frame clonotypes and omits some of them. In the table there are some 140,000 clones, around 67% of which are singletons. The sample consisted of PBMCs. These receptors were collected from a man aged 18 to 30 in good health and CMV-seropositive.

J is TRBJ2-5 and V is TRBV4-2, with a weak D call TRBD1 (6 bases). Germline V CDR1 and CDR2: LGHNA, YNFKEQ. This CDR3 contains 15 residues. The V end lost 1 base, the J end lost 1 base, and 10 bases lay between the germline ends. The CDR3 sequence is CASSQADRSQETQYF. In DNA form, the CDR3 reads TGTGCCAGCAGCCAAGCGGACAGATCCCAAGAGACCCAGTACTTC.

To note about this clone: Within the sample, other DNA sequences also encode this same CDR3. For the CDR3, the DNA is TGTGCCAGCAGCCCGCCGAGGGAGACCCAGTACTTC. Translation gives CASSPPRETQYF. The chain is built from TRBV7-2 and TRBJ2-5; D is unresolved. V was shortened by 5 bases and J by 5 bases, with 9 bases between the two germline ends. Germline lookup yields CDR1 SGHTA and CDR2 FQGNSA. This CDR3 spans 12 amino acids.

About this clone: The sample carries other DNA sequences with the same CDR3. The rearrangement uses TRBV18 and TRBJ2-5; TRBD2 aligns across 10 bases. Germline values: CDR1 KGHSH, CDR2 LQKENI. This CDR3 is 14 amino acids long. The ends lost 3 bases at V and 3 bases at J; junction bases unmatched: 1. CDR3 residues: CASSPGLAEETQYF. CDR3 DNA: TGTGCCAGCTCACCTGGACTAGCGGAAGAGACCCAGTACTTC.

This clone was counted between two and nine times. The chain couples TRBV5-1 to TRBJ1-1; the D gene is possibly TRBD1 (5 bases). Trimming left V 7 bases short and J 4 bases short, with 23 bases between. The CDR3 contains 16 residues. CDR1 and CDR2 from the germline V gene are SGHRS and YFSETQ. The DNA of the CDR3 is TGCGCCAGCGCGGCCGGAGGGGCACGGGTCGGCACTGAAGCTTTCTTT. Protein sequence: CASAAGGARVGTEAFF.

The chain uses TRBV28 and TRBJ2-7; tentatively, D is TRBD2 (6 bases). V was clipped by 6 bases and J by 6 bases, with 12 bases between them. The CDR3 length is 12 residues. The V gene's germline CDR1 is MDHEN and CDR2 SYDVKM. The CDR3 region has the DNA TGTGCCAGCAGATTTGGAGCGGGCGAGCAGTACTTC. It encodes CASRFGAGEQYF.